This T cell receptor beta chain was obtained from a study of CXCR3-negative and CXCR3-positive naive CD8 T cells. Study information: For each library, about 1.5 +/- 0.3 million TRB reads were obtained, some 130 million in total.

The TRB libraries of cDNA were built by UMI-labeled 5' RACE. TCRdb re-called the 5' RACE reads and catalogs CDR3 proteins one per entry, DNA excluded. The sample is made up of around 95,000 distinct CDR3 sequences, and the top ten hold 0.85% to 1.4% of it. This CDR3 spans 13 amino acids. The V gene's germline CDR1 is SGHTA and CDR2 FQGNSA. Study-level results: Naive cells positive for CXCR3 carried more hydrophobic TRB CDR3s than CXCR3-negative ones. Researchers report CXCR3 expression partially decreased after cryopreservation, with fresh PBMCs used in most assays. Across naive subsets, surface CD5 expression was comparable, and TCR strength was inferred from properties of the TRB CDR3.

About this clonotype itself: Its target is not known.

Sequencing was carried out using naive CXCR3+ CD8+ T cells from blood. Subset here: CD45RO-CCR7+CD27+CD95- naive CD8+ T cells expressing CXCR3 (TNR3+). J is TRBJ2-7 and V is TRBV7-2; TCRdb returns TRBD1, unconfirmable since there is no DNA. This receptor was identified in a human donor in good health. Some clones in this sample may be carry-over from other donors' samples. This CDR3 reads CASSGGGGYEQYF.